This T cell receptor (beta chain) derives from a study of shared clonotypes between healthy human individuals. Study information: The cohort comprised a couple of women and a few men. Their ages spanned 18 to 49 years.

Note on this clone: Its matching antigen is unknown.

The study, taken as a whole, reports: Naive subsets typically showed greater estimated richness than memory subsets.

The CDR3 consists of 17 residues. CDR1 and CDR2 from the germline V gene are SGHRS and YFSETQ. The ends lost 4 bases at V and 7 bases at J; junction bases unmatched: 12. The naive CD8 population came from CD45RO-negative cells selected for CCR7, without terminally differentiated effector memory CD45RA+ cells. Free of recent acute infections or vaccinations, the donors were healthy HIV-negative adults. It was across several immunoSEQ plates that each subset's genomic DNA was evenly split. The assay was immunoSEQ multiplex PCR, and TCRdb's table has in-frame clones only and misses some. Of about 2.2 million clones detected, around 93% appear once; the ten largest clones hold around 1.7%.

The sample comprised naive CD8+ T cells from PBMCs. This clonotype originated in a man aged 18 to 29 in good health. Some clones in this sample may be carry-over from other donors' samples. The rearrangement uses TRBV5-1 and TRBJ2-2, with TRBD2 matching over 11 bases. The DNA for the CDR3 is TGCGCCAGCAGCCAACTTCGACTAGCGGGACCGGGCGGGGAGCTGTTTTTT. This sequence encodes CASSQLRLAGPGGELFF.